These 8 T cell receptor beta chains originate from one sample sequenced in a study of breast tumors, draining lymph nodes, adjacent tissues. Breast cancer patients provided tissue from their axillary draining lymph nodes. From the multiplex PCR reads, TCRdb called clonotypes with MiXCR, one entry per CDR3 protein. This table has around 150,000 distinct CDR3 sequences, approximately 32% appearing once. Sequenced: axillary lymph node tissue. These receptors were taken from a female donor with breast cancer. Some clones in this sample may be carry-over from other donors' samples.

This clonotype was seen many times. V is TRBV6-2 or TRBV6-3 and J is TRBJ2-1, with 9 positions matching TRBD2. There are 14 residues in the CDR3. CDR1 and CDR2 (germline): MNHEY, SVGEGT. After removal of 8 bases from V and 3 bases from J, the junction contained 5 bases not matched to a gene. The CDR3 sequence is CASSTSGHYNEQFF. In DNA, the CDR3 is TGTGCCAGCTCGACTAGCGGACACTACAATGAGCAGTTCTTC.

Many counts were recorded for this clonotype. CDR3 DNA sequence: TGTGCCAGCAGCTTAGATCGGCGTAATAATTCACCCCTCCACTTT. Translating gives CASSLDRRNNSPLHF. V is TRBV11-2 and J is TRBJ1-6; D not certain. The CDR3 contains 15 residues. The V end was cut by 0 bases, the J end by 5 bases, with 8 bases between. Per the germline V gene, CDR1 is SGHAT and CDR2 is FQNNGV.

This clonotype was counted a few times. The chain joins TRBV6-1 to TRBJ2-5, with D perhaps matching TRBD2 (6 bases). CDR3 length: 17 amino acids. V shed 6 bases and J shed 2 bases, with 22 bases lying between them. The germline V gene has CDR1 MNHNS and CDR2 SASEGT. CDR3 in amino acids: CASSLIAGSSNQETQYF. The DNA of the CDR3 is TGTGCCAGCAGCCTTATTGCGGGATCATCTAATCAAGAGACCCAGTACTTC.

This clonotype has at least ten counts. This chain links TRBV5-4 with TRBJ2-7; no firm D call. Trimming removed 1 base at V and 0 bases at J, with 14 bases between. CDR1 and CDR2 (germline): SGHNT, YYREEE (reference sequence). The CDR3 has 16 amino acids. The CDR3 is CASSLYGPLNSYEQYF. The CDR3 DNA reads TGTGCCAGCAGCTTGTATGGACCCCTCAACTCCTACGAGCAGTACTTC.

The gene calls are TRBV2 and TRBJ1-2; 8 bases line up with TRBD1. CDR1 is SNHLY and CDR2 is FYNNEI in the germline V gene. J lost 3 bases, V lost 4 bases, and 7 bases had no gene match. The CDR3 spans 15 residues. The CDR3 DNA follows: TGTGCCAGCAGTGCTCAGGGGGCGTCGGACTATGGCTACACCTTC. Protein product: CASSAQGASDYGYTF.

Comments on this clonotype: Relative to the germline gene, one junction end is altered; a read error may explain this. The chain recombines TRBV6-5 with TRBJ2-7, with D perhaps given as TRBD1 or TRBD2 (6 bases each). Looked up from germline, CDR1 is MNHEY and CDR2 is SVGAGI. The CDR3 extends over 15 amino acids. Here the CDR3 reads CAGSYRSGGFYEQYF. In DNA form, the CDR3 reads TGTGCCGGCAGTTATAGATCCGGGGGCTTCTACGAGCAGTACTTC.

The chain uses TRBV6-2 or TRBV6-3 and TRBJ1-2; tentative D call: TRBD1 (6 bases). Per the germline V gene, CDR1 is MNHEY and CDR2 is SVGEGT. Deletions cut 6 bases from V and 5 bases from J, with 16 bases between. The CDR3 is made up of 14 amino acids. The CDR3 here is CASRLTGSSYGYTF. CDR3 nucleotide sequence: TGTGCCAGCAGGTTAACAGGGAGCTCTTATGGCTACACCTTC.

This clonotype was observed many times. V gene TRBV20-1 combines with J gene TRBJ1-1; no definite D call. CDR1 is DFQATT and CDR2 is SNEGSKA in the germline V gene (reference sequence). CDR3 size: 12 residues. Trimming shortened V by 4 bases and J by 1 base, and 7 bases separated the two germline ends. DNA of the CDR3: TGCAGTGCTATGGACGGGAACACTGAAGCTTTCTTT. This translates into CSAMDGNTEAFF.